These 7 T cell receptor beta chains share one sample of origin, sequenced in a study of blood T cell repertoires in COVID-19. The method was immunoSEQ multiplex PCR; TCRdb's version includes in-frame clones alone and lacks a portion of them. The sample holds roughly 400,000 clones, approximately 91% seen once. Specimen: PBMCs or T cells enriched from blood (not recorded which). These receptors all stem from a woman aged 18-29 years who had been exposed to COVID-19.

The chain combines TRBV7-2 with TRBJ2-7, with D perhaps matching TRBD2 (6 bases). V was clipped by 6 bases and J by 5 bases, with 17 bases between them. Germline lookup yields CDR1 SGHTA and CDR2 FQGNSA. CDR3 length: 14 residues. The CDR3 nucleotides are TGTGCCAGCAGTATACTAGCCGGTCCCGACGAGCAGTACTTC. This encodes CASSILAGPDEQYF.

The chain recombines TRBV7-2 with TRBJ2-1, with D unresolved. CDR1 and CDR2 from the germline V gene are SGHTA and FQGNSA. The V and J ends lost 0 bases and 3 bases respectively, with 9 bases between them. The CDR3 has 15 amino acids. In nucleotides, the CDR3 is TGTGCCAGCAGCTTAGCAGTGGGCAGCTACAATGAGCAGTTCTTC. Its translation is CASSLAVGSYNEQFF.

The rearrangement joins TRBV28 to TRBJ1-1, with unresolved D. V lost 3 bases and J lost 3, with 8 bases in between. Germline CDR1 MDHEN, CDR2 SYDVKM. The CDR3 extends over 13 amino acids. Here the CDR3 reads CASSFWRDTEAFF. The CDR3 nucleotides read TGTGCCAGCAGTTTTTGGCGGGACACTGAAGCTTTCTTT.

The chain is built from TRBV7-9 and TRBJ1-2; tentative D call: TRBD1 (5 bases). The CDR3 is 14 amino acids. Germline V lookup: CDR1 SEHNR, CDR2 FQNEAQ (reference sequence). V was shortened by 5 bases and J by 7 bases, with 17 bases between the two germline ends. The CDR3 DNA is TGTGCCAGCAGCCCGGCGGGGGTAGGTTTTGGCTACACCTTC. Amino acid sequence: CASSPAGVGFGYTF.

J is TRBJ2-5 and V is TRBV5-1, with 10 nucleotides matching TRBD2. CDR3 length: 16 residues. Trimming took 4 bases from V and 1 from J; bases not matched to a gene: 7. Germline V gene sequence: CDR1 SGHRS, CDR2 YFSETQ. The CDR3 sequence: CASSTLAGGGQETQYF. The CDR3 coding sequence is TGCGCCAGCAGCACCTTAGCGGGAGGAGGCCAAGAGACCCAGTACTTC.

This rearrangement joins TRBV4-1 to TRBJ1-2, with D possibly being TRBD1 (5 bases). Trimming left V 4 bases short and J 7 bases short, with 13 bases between. CDR1 and CDR2 from the germline V gene are MGHRA and YSYEKL. CDR3 length equals 13 residues. The CDR3 here is CASSLQGASGYTF. The CDR3 coding sequence is TGCGCCAGCAGCCTTCAAGGGGCAAGTGGCTACACCTTC.

The V gene is TRBV2, the J gene TRBJ2-7; 9 bases are shared with TRBD1. The CDR3 contains 14 residues. V lost 8 bases to trimming and J lost 3 bases; unmatched junction nucleotides: 8. Germline V lookup: CDR1 SNHLY, CDR2 FYNNEI. The DNA of the CDR3 is TGTGCCAGCGGGACGGGACAGGGCCTCTACGAGCAGTACTTC. As protein: CASGTGQGLYEQYF.